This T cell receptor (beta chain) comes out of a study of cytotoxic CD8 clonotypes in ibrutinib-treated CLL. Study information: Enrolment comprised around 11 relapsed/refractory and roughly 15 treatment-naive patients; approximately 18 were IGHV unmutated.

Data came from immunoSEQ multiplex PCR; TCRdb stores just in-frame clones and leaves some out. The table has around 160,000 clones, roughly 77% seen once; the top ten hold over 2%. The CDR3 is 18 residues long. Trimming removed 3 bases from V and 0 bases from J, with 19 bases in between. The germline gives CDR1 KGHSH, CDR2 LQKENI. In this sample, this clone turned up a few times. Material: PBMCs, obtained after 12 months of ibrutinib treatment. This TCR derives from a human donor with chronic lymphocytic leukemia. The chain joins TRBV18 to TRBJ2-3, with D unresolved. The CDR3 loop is CASSPINIVASSTDTQYF. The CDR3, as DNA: TGTGCCAGCTCACCGATAAATATAGTCGCCAGCAGCACAGATACGCAGTATTTT.